This T cell receptor beta chain was captured in a study of T cells after yellow fever vaccination. This CDR3 spans 15 amino acids. V lost 5 bases and J 5 bases, leaving 16 bases between the germline ends. Per the germline V gene, CDR1 is MNHNS and CDR2 is SASEGT. TCRdb itself ran the 5' RACE reads through MiXCR, one entry per CDR3 protein. The sample gives some 350,000 distinct CDR3 sequences, 7.5% to 9% of which show up once; around 17% is in the top ten. The chain is built from TRBV6-1 and TRBJ2-1; D not resolved. This TCR derives from a young man who received the YFV17D yellow fever vaccine. Sequences were derived from PBMCs, sampled on the day of the first yellow fever vaccination. The chain's CDR3 is CASSRRSVPDNEQFF. Here the CDR3 DNA reads TGTGCCAGCAGTCGGCGTTCGGTTCCCGACAATGAGCAGTTCTTC.